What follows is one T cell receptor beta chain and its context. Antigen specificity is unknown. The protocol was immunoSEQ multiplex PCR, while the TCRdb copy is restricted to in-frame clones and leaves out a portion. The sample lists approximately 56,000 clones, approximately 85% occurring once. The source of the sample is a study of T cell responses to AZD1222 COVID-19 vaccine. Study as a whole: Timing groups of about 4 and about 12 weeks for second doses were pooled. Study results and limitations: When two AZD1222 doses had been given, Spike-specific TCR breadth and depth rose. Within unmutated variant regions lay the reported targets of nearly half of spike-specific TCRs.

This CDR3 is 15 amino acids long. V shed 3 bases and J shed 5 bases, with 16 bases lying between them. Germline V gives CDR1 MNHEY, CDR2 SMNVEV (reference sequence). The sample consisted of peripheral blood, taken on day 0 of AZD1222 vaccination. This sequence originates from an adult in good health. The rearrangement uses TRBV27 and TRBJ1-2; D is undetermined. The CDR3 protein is CASSFAGIGSYGYTF. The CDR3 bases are TGTGCCAGCAGTTTCGCGGGGATAGGTAGTTATGGCTACACCTTC.